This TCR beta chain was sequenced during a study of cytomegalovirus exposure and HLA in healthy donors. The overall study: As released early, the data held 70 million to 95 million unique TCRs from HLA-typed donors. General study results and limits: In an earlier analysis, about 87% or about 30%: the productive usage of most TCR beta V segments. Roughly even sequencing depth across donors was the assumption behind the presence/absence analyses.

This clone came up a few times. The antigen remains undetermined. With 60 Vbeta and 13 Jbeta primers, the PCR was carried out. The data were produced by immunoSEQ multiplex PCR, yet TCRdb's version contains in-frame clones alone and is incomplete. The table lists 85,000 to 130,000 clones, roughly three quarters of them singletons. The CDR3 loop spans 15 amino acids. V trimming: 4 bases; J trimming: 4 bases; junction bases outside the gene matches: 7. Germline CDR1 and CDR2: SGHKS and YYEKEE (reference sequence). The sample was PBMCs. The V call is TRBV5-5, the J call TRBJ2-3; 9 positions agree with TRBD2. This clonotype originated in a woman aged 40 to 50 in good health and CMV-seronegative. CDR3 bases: TGTGCCAGCAGCCAACTAGCGGGCCGGGCAGATACGCAGTATTTT. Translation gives CASSQLAGRADTQYF.